This is a list of T cell receptor beta chains from one sample in a study of T-cell reconstitution after alpha-beta-depleted transplantation in children. TCRdb analysed the PCR reads with MiXCR anew, one entry per CDR3 protein. The sample lists approximately 190,000 distinct CDR3 sequences; roughly 8.1% were seen once. Material: PBMCs, mostly from graft donor cells, obtained 360 days after TCRalphabeta/CD19-depleted stem cell transplant. These receptors originate from a male patient aged 2-10 years who had a stem cell transplant for acute myeloid leukemia, so the T cells may come from the graft donor. Both conserved end residues are part of each CDR3. A D gene is named only where the DNA matches it firmly. The listing skips clone size in some rows; elsewhere it reads once, few, many or a size class.

d_gene	v_gene	abundance	j_gene	CDR3aa	CDR3nt
TRBD1	TRBV5-1	many	TRBJ2-1	CASRAGQGLHNEQFF	TGCGCCAGCAGAGCGGGACAGGGTCTTCACAATGAGCAGTTCTTC
NA	TRBV20-1	many	TRBJ1-4	CSARVGGNEKLFF	TGCAGTGCTAGAGTAGGGGGGAATGAAAAACTGTTTTTT
NA	TRBV12-5	few	TRBJ1-2	CASGTGLWGYGYTF	TGTGCTAGTGGTACAGGGCTCTGGGGCTATGGCTACACCTTC
NA	TRBV5-1	many	TRBJ2-3	CASSSLGGDTQYF	TGCGCCAGCAGCTCTCTGGGGGGCGATACGCAGTATTTT
TRBD1	TRBV5-1	many	TRBJ1-4	CASSQGAVNEKLFF	TGCGCCAGCAGCCAGGGGGCGGTAAATGAAAAACTGTTTTTT
NA	TRBV7-9	few	TRBJ2-1	CASSFDEQFF	TGTGCCAGCAGCTTTGATGAGCAGTTCTTC
TRBD1	TRBV12-5	many	TRBJ2-5	CASGPGTGGFQETQYF	TGTGCTAGTGGCCCGGGGACAGGGGGCTTCCAAGAGACCCAGTACTTC
NA	TRBV4-1	many	TRBJ1-2	CASSQAQGNYGYTF	TGCGCCAGCAGCCAAGCCCAGGGGAACTATGGCTACACCTTC
NA	TRBV3-1	few	TRBJ1-6	CASSQEGENSPLHF	TGTGCCAGCAGCCAAGAGGGGGAGAATTCACCCCTCCACTTT
NA	TRBV5-4	many	TRBJ2-6	CASSLGFLAGRSGANVLTF	TGTGCCAGCAGCTTGGGATTTCTGGCAGGCCGCTCTGGGGCCAACGTCCTGACTTTC
TRBD1	TRBV5-1	NA	TRBJ2-7	CASSPGDSTYEQYF	TGCGCCAGCAGCCCTGGGGACAGTACCTACGAGCAGTACTTC
TRBD2	TRBV4-3	few	TRBJ2-7	CASSQELRLAGRAYEQYF	TGCGCCAGCAGCCAAGAATTGAGGTTAGCGGGAAGAGCCTACGAGCAGTACTTC
NA	TRBV12-3/TRBV12-4	many	TRBJ1-1	CASRLLADSHEAFF	TGTGCCAGCAGGCTACTAGCGGACAGCCATGAAGCTTTCTTT
NA	TRBV5-5	NA	TRBJ2-7	CASSSSWGWTIYEQYF	TGTGCCAGCAGCTCATCTTGGGGCTGGACCATTTACGAGCAGTACTTC
NA	TRBV4-3	NA	TRBJ2-7	CASSPGPHTYEQYF	TGCGCCAGCAGCCCGGGACCACACACCTACGAGCAGTACTTC
TRBD1	TRBV7-2	few	TRBJ2-5	CASSQGVGETQYF	TGTGCCAGCAGCCAGGGGGTGGGGGAGACCCAGTACTTC
NA	TRBV20-1	few	TRBJ1-5	CSARDLRQGRQPQHF	TGCAGTGCTAGAGATTTACGTCAGGGAAGGCAGCCCCAGCATTTT
TRBD2	TRBV7-3	many	TRBJ2-1	CASSLNTGLRNNEQFF	TGTGCCAGCAGCTTAAATACGGGACTACGAAACAATGAGCAGTTCTTC
TRBD2	TRBV5-1	many	TRBJ2-3	CASSLGLAVDTQYF	TGCGCCAGCAGCTTGGGACTAGCGGTAGATACGCAGTATTTT
NA	TRBV2	many	TRBJ2-2	CASGGGANTGELFF	TGTGCCAGCGGGGGTGGGGCGAACACCGGGGAGCTGTTTTTT
NA	TRBV12-3/TRBV12-4	few	TRBJ1-5	CASRPTGSGNQPQHF	TGTGCCAGCAGACCCACAGGGTCTGGCAATCAGCCCCAGCATTTT
NA	TRBV4-3	many	TRBJ1-4	CASSPSGVQATNEKLFF	TGCGCCAGCAGCCCTTCGGGGGTGCAGGCAACTAATGAAAAACTGTTTTTT
TRBD2	TRBV3-1	few	TRBJ2-2	CASGIAGANTGELFF	TGTGCCAGCGGAATAGCGGGGGCGAACACCGGGGAGCTGTTTTTT
NA	TRBV20-1	NA	TRBJ1-4	CSARDRNRAHEKLFF	TGCAGTGCTAGAGATCGAAACAGGGCCCATGAAAAACTGTTTTTT
NA	TRBV6-6	NA	TRBJ2-5	CACGTPQETQYF	TGTGCCTGCGGGACGCCCCAAGAGACCCAGTACTTC
NA	TRBV27	few	TRBJ2-4	CATGWSGQGNIQYF	TGTGCCACAGGCTGGTCTGGTCAGGGAAACATTCAGTACTTC
TRBD2	TRBV18	many	TRBJ2-1	CASSTTGTSYNEQFF	TGTGCCAGCTCAACAACCGGGACTAGCTACAATGAGCAGTTCTTC
NA	TRBV2	few	TRBJ2-7	CASSEARGQFEQYF	TGTGCCAGCAGTGAGGCACGGGGGCAGTTCGAGCAGTACTTC
NA	TRBV12-3/TRBV12-4	NA	TRBJ1-2	CASSSGPMSGGYTF	TGTGCCAGCAGCTCCGGACCGATGTCTGGGGGCTACACCTTC
NA	TRBV20-1	NA	TRBJ2-1	CSASRPVKQFF	TGCAGTGCTAGTCGGCCAGTCAAGCAGTTCTTC
NA	TRBV20-1	many	TRBJ2-6	CSASVQGANVLTF	TGCAGTGCTAGTGTCCAAGGGGCCAACGTCCTGACTTTC
TRBD2	TRBV20-1	many	TRBJ2-1	CSARVAGGLNEQFF	TGCAGTGCTAGAGTAGCGGGGGGTCTCAATGAGCAGTTCTTC
NA	TRBV5-1	many	TRBJ1-4	CASSSGPNEKLFF	TGCGCCAGCAGCTCGGGCCCGAATGAAAAACTGTTTTTT
TRBD1	TRBV12-3/TRBV12-4	few	TRBJ1-2	CASSFRQGKYGYTF	TGTGCCAGCAGTTTTAGACAGGGCAAGTATGGCTACACCTTC
NA	TRBV27	many	TRBJ2-3	CASSPWDGTDTQYF	TGTGCCAGCAGCCCTTGGGACGGCACAGATACGCAGTATTTT
NA	TRBV20-1	many	TRBJ2-4	CSAFHTLGTKNIQYF	TGCAGTGCTTTCCACACGCTTGGGACCAAAAACATTCAGTACTTC
NA	TRBV20-1	NA	TRBJ2-5	CSATPLPRGRFKETQYF	TGCAGTGCTACCCCCCTCCCCCGGGGCAGATTTAAAGAGACCCAGTACTTC
NA	TRBV7-9	few	TRBJ2-7	CASSSRDGTYEQYF	TGTGCCAGCAGCTCCCGGGACGGAACCTACGAGCAGTACTTC
NA	TRBV11-2	NA	TRBJ2-3	CASSLVARNTDTQYF	TGTGCCAGCAGCTTAGTGGCGCGGAACACAGATACGCAGTATTTT
NA	TRBV20-1	many	TRBJ2-5	CSAPTTNQETQYF	TGCAGTGCACCGACCACGAACCAAGAGACCCAGTACTTC
NA	TRBV29-1	many	TRBJ2-1	CSALNGPWMDEQFF	TGCAGCGCTTTGAACGGACCCTGGATGGATGAGCAGTTCTTC
NA	TRBV10-3	many	TRBJ2-5	CAISVSQGPQETQYF	TGTGCCATCAGTGTCTCACAGGGCCCGCAAGAGACCCAGTACTTC
TRBD2	TRBV4-3	few	TRBJ2-5	CASSQVGLAGGETQYF	TGCGCCAGCAGCCAAGTTGGACTAGCGGGGGGAGAGACCCAGTACTTC
TRBD1	TRBV10-2	NA	TRBJ2-4	CASRGTGKDINIQYF	TGCGCCAGCAGGGGGACAGGGAAAGATATAAACATTCAGTACTTC
NA	TRBV3-1	many	TRBJ1-4	CASSQDRGEVNEKLFF	TGTGCCAGCAGCCAAGATCGGGGGGAAGTTAATGAAAAACTGTTTTTT
TRBD1	TRBV2	NA	TRBJ2-1	CASRWTGGNEQFF	TGTGCCAGCAGATGGACAGGGGGAAATGAGCAGTTCTTC
NA	TRBV5-1	few	TRBJ1-1	CASGGGRYNTEAFF	TGCGCCAGCGGGGGGGGCAGATACAACACTGAAGCTTTCTTT
NA	TRBV6-5	many	TRBJ2-7	CASSYSWAGDYEQYF	TGTGCCAGCAGTTACTCCTGGGCAGGGGACTACGAGCAGTACTTC
TRBD1	TRBV5-1	many	TRBJ2-7	CASSLDRATYEQYF	TGCGCCAGCAGCCTAGACAGGGCTACCTACGAGCAGTACTTC
TRBD1	TRBV28	few	TRBJ2-7	CASSVPQGLGYEQYF	TGTGCCAGCAGTGTGCCACAGGGGTTAGGGTACGAGCAGTACTTC
TRBD1	TRBV7-8	many	TRBJ1-5	CASSEDRVRNQPQHF	TGTGCCAGCAGCGAGGACAGGGTGCGCAATCAGCCCCAGCATTTT